Listed below are T cell receptor beta chains from one sample, sequenced in a study of T-cell memory formation after mild COVID-19. TCRdb passed the 5' RACE reads through MiXCR, listing each CDR3 protein once. The sample holds tens of thousands of distinct CDR3 sequences, 9.3% seen once. Input material: PBMCs or a T cell subset sorted from them (not recorded which). The receptors here all came from an adult woman who had mild COVID-19 (a few samples of this study predate the infection). Cell type and time point are not known. Both conserved end residues are part of each CDR3. The D gene is left open where the match is weak. Clone size, where shown, is once, few, many, or a class for clones that have expanded.

>TRBJ1-1|NA|many|TRBV5-1
CASSLETDMNTEAFF
TGCGCCAGCAGCTTGGAAACAGATATGAACACTGAAGCTTTCTTT
>TRBJ2-1|TRBD2|medium-sized|TRBV20-1
CSARDWLAGVGEQFF
TGCAGTGCTAGAGATTGGCTAGCGGGAGTGGGTGAGCAGTTCTTC
>TRBJ2-2|TRBD2|few|TRBV29-1
CSVSLSGSGELFF
TGCAGCGTCTCCCTCAGCGGGAGCGGGGAGCTGTTTTTT
>TRBJ2-4|NA|many|TRBV20-1
CSAEREIPGNIQYF
TGCAGTGCTGAGAGGGAGATTCCTGGAAACATTCAGTACTTC
>TRBJ1-5|NA|many|TRBV14
CASSQGPNQPQHF
TGTGCCAGCAGCCAGGGACCCAATCAGCCCCAGCATTTT
>TRBJ2-1|TRBD1|few|TRBV5-6
CASSWTGAPYNEQFF
TGTGCCAGCAGCTGGACAGGGGCCCCCTACAATGAGCAGTTCTTC
>TRBJ1-1|NA|NA|TRBV4-1
CASSLMKGDTEAFF
TGCGCCAGCAGCCTCATGAAGGGGGACACTGAAGCTTTCTTT
>TRBJ1-1|NA|NA|TRBV7-3
CASSLMAGEVGNTEAFF
TGTGCCAGCAGCTTAATGGCAGGGGAGGTGGGTAACACTGAAGCTTTCTTT
>TRBJ1-3|NA|NA|TRBV29-1
CSPAPQNSTIYF
TGCAGCCCTGCCCCCCAGAATAGCACCATATATTTT
>TRBJ2-6|TRBD2|once|TRBV4-2
CASSQDPRGAAGANVLTF
TGTGCCAGCAGCCAAGATCCGCGGGGGGCTGCTGGGGCCAACGTCCTGACTTTC
>TRBJ2-1|TRBD2|many|TRBV20-1
CSARDRASGLVYNEQFF
TGCAGTGCTAGAGATCGGGCTAGCGGGTTAGTCTACAATGAGCAGTTCTTC
>TRBJ1-6|TRBD1|NA|TRBV28
CASSLSTGQGVNSPLHF
TGTGCCAGCAGTTTAAGTACCGGACAGGGGGTAAATTCACCCCTCCACTTT
>TRBJ2-3|NA|NA|TRBV19
CASSPSGRPADTQYF
TGTGCCAGTAGTCCTAGTGGGCGGCCGGCAGATACGCAGTATTTT
>TRBJ2-1|TRBD1|many|TRBV7-2
CASSPGYLVGTGTYNEQFF
TGTGCCAGCAGCCCCGGGTATCTCGTCGGGACAGGGACCTACAATGAGCAGTTCTTC
>TRBJ2-1|NA|few|TRBV4-3
CASSQTPPGVGYNEQFF
TGCGCCAGCAGCCAGACGCCCCCGGGGGTAGGTTACAATGAGCAGTTCTTC
>TRBJ2-2|NA|NA|TRBV3-1
CASRQQAASSTGELFF
TGTGCCAGCAGACAACAGGCGGCGTCGAGCACCGGGGAGCTGTTTTTT
>TRBJ2-4|NA|few|TRBV6-2/TRBV6-3
CASCRGAWAKNIQYF
TGTGCCAGCTGTCGGGGGGCCTGGGCCAAAAACATTCAGTACTTC